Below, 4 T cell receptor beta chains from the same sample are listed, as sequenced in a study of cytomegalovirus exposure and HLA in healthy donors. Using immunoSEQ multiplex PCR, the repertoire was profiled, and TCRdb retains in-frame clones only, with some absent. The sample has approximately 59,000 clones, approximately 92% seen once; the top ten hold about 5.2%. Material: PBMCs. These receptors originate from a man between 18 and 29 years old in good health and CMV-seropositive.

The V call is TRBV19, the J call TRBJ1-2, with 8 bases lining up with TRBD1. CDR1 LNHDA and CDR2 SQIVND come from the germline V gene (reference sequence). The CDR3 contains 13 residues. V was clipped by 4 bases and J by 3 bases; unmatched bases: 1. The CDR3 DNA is TGTGCCAGTAGTAAGGACAGGGACTATGGCTACACCTTC. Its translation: CASSKDRDYGYTF. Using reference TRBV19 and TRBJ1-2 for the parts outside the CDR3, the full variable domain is DGGITQSPKYLFRKEGQNVTLSCEQNLNHDAMYWYRQDPGQGLRLIYYSQIVNDFQKGDIAEGYSVSREKKESFPLTVTSAQKNPTAFYLCASSKDRDYGYTFGSGTRLTVV.

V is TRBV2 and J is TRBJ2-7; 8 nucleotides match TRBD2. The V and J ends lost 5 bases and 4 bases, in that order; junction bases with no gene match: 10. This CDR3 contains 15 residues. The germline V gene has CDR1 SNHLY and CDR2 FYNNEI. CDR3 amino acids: CASSQYGLADYEQYF. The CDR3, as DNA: TGTGCCAGCAGTCAGTACGGACTAGCAGATTACGAGCAGTACTTC.

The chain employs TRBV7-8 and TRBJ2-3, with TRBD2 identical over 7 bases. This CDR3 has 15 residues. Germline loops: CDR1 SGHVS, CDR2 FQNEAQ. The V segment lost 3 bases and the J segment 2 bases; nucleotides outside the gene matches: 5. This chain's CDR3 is CASSLGDYFTDTQYF. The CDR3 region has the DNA TGTGCCAGCAGCTTGGGGGACTATTTCACAGATACGCAGTATTTT.

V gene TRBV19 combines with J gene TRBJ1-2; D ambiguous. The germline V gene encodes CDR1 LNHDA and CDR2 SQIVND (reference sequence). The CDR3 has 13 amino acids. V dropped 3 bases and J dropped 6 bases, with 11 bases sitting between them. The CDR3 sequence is CASSIPQADGYTF. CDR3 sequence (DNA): TGTGCCAGTAGTATCCCCCAGGCAGATGGCTACACCTTC.